A single T cell receptor (beta chain) is shown here with its context. The specificity of this receptor is unknown. No quality values exist for individual bases; no much larger clone is one base distant. Trimming removed 7 bases from V and 4 bases from J, leaving 13 bases between the germline ends. CDR1 and CDR2 are drawn from the germline V gene: MNHEY, SVGAGI. Taken from cysteine to phenylalanine, the CDR3 has 13 residues. The retained sequence is limited to the CDR3, 39 bases, with the frame set at the first base. These data come from a study of CD4 and CD8 cells across lung adenocarcinoma regions listed by TCRdb under 2018. With respect to the entire study: Intratumor heterogeneity of the T cell receptor repertoire was examined by comparing tumor centers with tumor margins.

The receptor library was made with PCR. Sequencer: HiSeq X Ten. Starting from the raw public reads, TCRdb applied fastp trimming at Q25, assembled clones with MiXCR and retained in-frame beta chains. CDR3 protein duplicates are merged, each entry listing the most common genes and DNA. The sample profile shows about 20,000 distinct CDR3 sequences; 45% to 60% of them were found once. Together, the top ten hold around 55% of the sample. The donors were patients who had localized lung adenocarcinoma, which is a subtype of non-small cell lung cancer. The centers of localized lung adenocarcinomas were where the samples came from. For TCR repertoire analysis, CD8+ T cells taken from tumor tissue were profiled apart from CD4+ T cells.

The receptor's source is a female donor with lung adenocarcinoma. The CD4 and CD8 labels of this study may be unreliable. Rearrangement joined TRBV6-5 to TRBJ1-2; no D segment can be confidently identified. The source material was CD8+ T cells from the center of a lung tumor. The cell subset or site label on this specimen signifies: tumor center region. The DNA is TGTGCCAGCATTATAGCAGGAGGCTATGGCTACACCTTC. This translates into CASIIAGGYGYTF.